The T cell receptor beta chain described here comes from a study of T cell responses to AZD1222 COVID-19 vaccine. Notes on the study in general: Females made up more of the donors, who were largely white British, and clonal diversity may have come out too low. Following two doses of AZD1222, Spike-specific TCR breadth and depth rose. Seropositive AZD1222 recipients at baseline numbered only 6 or 7.

With regard to this clone: Antigen unknown.

CDR1 is SGHTA, CDR2 FQGNSA, per germline. CDR3 size: 13 residues. Trimming cost V 6 bases and J 4 bases, with 12 bases left between them. TCRdb keeps only in-frame clones here, not all; method: immunoSEQ multiplex PCR. The sample contains fewer than 130,000 clones, 85% to 95% of which appear only once. V is TRBV7-2 and J is TRBJ1-2; D may be TRBD1 (6 bases). The receptor comes from an adult who received the AZD1222 COVID-19 vaccine. Sequenced here: peripheral blood, sampled 28 days after the second AZD1222 dose. DNA of the CDR3: TGTGCCAGCAGAAATACAGGGACCTATGGCTACACCTTC. This sequence encodes CASRNTGTYGYTF.